The clone carrying this T cell receptor (beta chain) has a handful of counts. Antigen unknown. The entry originates in a study of T-cell memory formation after mild COVID-19. Study at large: For the most part, TCR clusters were specific to one donor.

Study-wide results and caveats: Day 15 to 85 contractors were CD4/CD8 balanced; later expanders leaned CD4+. Memory from before infection featured some responding clones, which suggests cross-reactive memory joined. Most CD4+ clones that shrank were in CM and EM, while CD8+ ones turned up in EMRA.

TCRdb called the 5' RACE reads again in MiXCR, with one record for every CDR3 protein. The sample consists of 350,000 to 400,000 distinct CDR3 sequences, under 15% of them appearing once. CDR1 and CDR2 from the germline V gene are SEHNR and FQNEAQ (reference sequence). CDR3 length equals 16 residues. Trimming left V 5 bases short and J 0 bases short, with 14 bases between. This sequence joins TRBV7-9 and TRBJ1-3, with no clear D. The sequencing input was PBMCs or a T cell subset sorted from them (not recorded which). The receptor comes from a man younger than 35 who had mild COVID-19 (a few samples of this study predate the infection). Cell type and time point are not known. The CDR3 loop reads CASSHPDTSSGNTIYF. The CDR3 coding sequence is TGTGCCAGCAGCCACCCCGACACGAGCTCTGGAAACACCATATATTTT. The entire variable domain, with the rest obtained from reference TRBV7-9 and TRBJ1-3, is as follows: DTGVSQNPRHKITKRGQNVTFRCDPISEHNRLYWYRQTLGQGPEFLTYFQNEAQLEKSRLLSDRFSAERPKGSFSTLEIQRTEQGDSAMYLCASSHPDTSSGNTIYFGEGSWLTVV.